This T cell receptor (beta chain) was documented in a study of CD8 T cells in ankylosing spondylitis. The study's findings and limits: Prior work had noted some motif variants in reactive arthritis blood and synovial fluid. There was a TCR beta motif, made of several highly homologous variants, that appeared characteristic of ankylosing spondylitis blood.

Germline lookup yields CDR1 MDHEN and CDR2 SYDVKM. V lost 2 bases to trimming and J lost 10 bases, with 6 bases between them. The CDR3 contains 11 residues. The sample holds many counts of this clonotype. The antigen is unknown. TCRdb reprocessed the 5' RACE reads via MiXCR and lists one record per CDR3 protein. The sample holds roughly 240,000 distinct CDR3 sequences; roughly 8.2% are singletons and the top ten take around 5.1%. The receptor's source is a female donor with ankylosing spondylitis or in good health (not recorded which). This sequence joins TRBV28 and TRBJ2-1; unclear D gene. The sequencing input was blood, either unsorted or a sorted T cell fraction (not recorded which). The CDR3 nucleotides are TGTGCCAGCAGTTTACAGGAGGAGCAGTTCTTC. Its translation is CASSLQEEQFF.